These T cell receptor beta chains were read from a single sample in a study of control samples from healthy donors and cancer patients. TCRdb keeps only in-frame clones here, not all; method: immunoSEQ multiplex PCR. The sample has about 230,000 clones, almost 85% seen once. The material sequenced was PBMCs. These receptors originate from a woman in her sixties or seventies with lung cancer. Each CDR3 is given with its conserved first and last residue. The D gene is left open where the match is weak. Clone sizes are given selectively: once, few, many, or a class where the clone is expanded.

cdr3_aa: CASSPAGWADTQYF
cdr3_nt: TGTGCCAGCAGCCCCGCAGGGTGGGCAGATACGCAGTATTTT
clone_size: .
v_call: TRBV11-3
d_call: .
cdr3_length: 14
j_call: TRBJ2-3

cdr3_aa: CASSQVNQETQYF
cdr3_nt: TGTGCCAGCAGCCAAGTTAACCAAGAGACCCAGTACTTC
clone_size: .
v_call: TRBV14
d_call: .
cdr3_length: 13
j_call: TRBJ2-5

cdr3_aa: CASSFDRAATFGSTTDTQYF
cdr3_nt: TGTGCCAGCAGCTTCGACAGGGCCGCGACATTCGGGAGCACCACAGATACGCAGTATTTT
clone_size: .
v_call: TRBV7-8
d_call: .
cdr3_length: 20
j_call: TRBJ2-3

cdr3_aa: CASSRSGTSTDTQYF
cdr3_nt: TGTGCCAGCAGCCGTAGCGGGACTAGCACAGATACGCAGTATTTT
clone_size: few
v_call: TRBV5-4
d_call: TRBD2
cdr3_length: 15
j_call: TRBJ2-3

cdr3_aa: CASSLAQGPPYEQYF
cdr3_nt: TGTGCCAGCAGCTTAGCTCAGGGACCCCCCTACGAGCAGTACTTC
clone_size: .
v_call: TRBV7-7
d_call: .
cdr3_length: 15
j_call: TRBJ2-7

cdr3_aa: CASSPRTGGGYEQYF
cdr3_nt: TGTGCCAGCAGCCCTCGGACAGGGGGTGGGTACGAGCAGTACTTC
clone_size: .
v_call: TRBV3-1/TRBV3-2
d_call: TRBD1
cdr3_length: 15
j_call: TRBJ2-7

cdr3_aa: CASSTDVRETQYF
cdr3_nt: TGCGCCAGCAGTACCGACGTGAGGGAGACCCAGTACTTC
clone_size: .
v_call: TRBV5-1
d_call: .
cdr3_length: 13
j_call: TRBJ2-5

cdr3_aa: CASSIDSGTSDKSKNIQYF
cdr3_nt: TGTGCCAGTAGTATAGATTCCGGGACTAGCGATAAAAGCAAAAACATTCAGTACTTC
clone_size: .
v_call: TRBV19
d_call: TRBD2
cdr3_length: 19
j_call: TRBJ2-4

cdr3_aa: CATSDSGTGVDTQYF
cdr3_nt: TGTGCCACCAGTGACTCCGGGACAGGGGTTGATACGCAGTATTTT
clone_size: .
v_call: TRBV24-1
d_call: TRBD1
cdr3_length: 15
j_call: TRBJ2-3

cdr3_aa: CASSWTSGSPGELFF
cdr3_nt: TGTGCCAGCAGTTGGACTAGCGGGAGTCCCGGGGAGCTGTTTTTT
clone_size: few
v_call: TRBV6-5
d_call: TRBD2
cdr3_length: 15
j_call: TRBJ2-2

cdr3_aa: CASSQALNYGYTF
cdr3_nt: TGTGCCAGCAGCCAGGCCCTTAACTATGGCTACACCTTC
clone_size: .
v_call: TRBV14
d_call: .
cdr3_length: 13
j_call: TRBJ1-2

cdr3_aa: CAISESVHNNSPLHF
cdr3_nt: TGTGCCATCAGTGAGTCGGTACACAATAATTCACCCCTCCACTTT
clone_size: once
v_call: TRBV10-3
d_call: .
cdr3_length: 15
j_call: TRBJ1-6

cdr3_aa: CASSQVGGTEAFF
cdr3_nt: TGTGCCAGCAGCCAAGTTGGGGGGACTGAAGCTTTCTTT
clone_size: .
v_call: TRBV3-1/TRBV3-2
d_call: .
cdr3_length: 13
j_call: TRBJ1-1

cdr3_aa: CASQTGRYGYTF
cdr3_nt: TGTGCCAGCCAAACAGGGAGGTATGGCTACACCTTC
clone_size: .
v_call: TRBV9
d_call: .
cdr3_length: 12
j_call: TRBJ1-2

cdr3_aa: CATTPGTGNQPQHF
cdr3_nt: TGTGCCACCACCCCAGGGACAGGTAACCAGCCCCAGCATTTT
clone_size: .
v_call: TRBV19
d_call: TRBD1
cdr3_length: 14
j_call: TRBJ1-5

cdr3_aa: CASSQGGGGPQYF
cdr3_nt: TGCGCCAGCAGCCAAGGAGGCGGGGGGCCGCAGTACTTC
clone_size: .
v_call: TRBV4-1
d_call: TRBD2
cdr3_length: 13
j_call: TRBJ2-7

cdr3_aa: CASSLDRPNTEAFF
cdr3_nt: TGCGCCAGCAGCTTGGATCGCCCGAACACTGAAGCTTTCTTT
clone_size: .
v_call: TRBV5-1
d_call: .
cdr3_length: 14
j_call: TRBJ1-1

cdr3_aa: CASSMTGSSGANVLTF
cdr3_nt: TGCGCCAGCAGCATGACAGGGAGCTCTGGGGCCAACGTCCTGACTTTC
clone_size: .
v_call: TRBV5-1
d_call: TRBD1
cdr3_length: 16
j_call: TRBJ2-6

cdr3_aa: CSVVGQSGGYEQYF
cdr3_nt: TGCAGCGTTGTAGGACAGTCAGGCGGCTACGAGCAGTACTTC
clone_size: few
v_call: TRBV29-1
d_call: .
cdr3_length: 14
j_call: TRBJ2-7

cdr3_aa: CASSHPTGAGGYTF
cdr3_nt: TGTGCCAGCAGCCACCCGACAGGCGCGGGTGGCTACACCTTC
clone_size: .
v_call: TRBV4-2
d_call: .
cdr3_length: 14
j_call: TRBJ1-2

cdr3_aa: CASSPALSSYEQYF
cdr3_nt: TGTGCCAGCTCACCGGCGTTAAGCTCCTACGAGCAGTACTTC
clone_size: .
v_call: TRBV18
d_call: .
cdr3_length: 14
j_call: TRBJ2-7

cdr3_aa: CASSWDRSGNEQYF
cdr3_nt: TGTGCCAGCAGCTGGGATCGGTCAGGGAACGAGCAGTACTTC
clone_size: .
v_call: TRBV11-2
d_call: .
cdr3_length: 14
j_call: TRBJ2-7

cdr3_aa: CASTGGAAETQYF
cdr3_nt: TGTGCCAGCACCGGGGGGGCCGCAGAGACCCAGTACTTC
clone_size: .
v_call: TRBV5-4
d_call: TRBD2
cdr3_length: 13
j_call: TRBJ2-5

cdr3_aa: CASSVASGTGGEKLFF
cdr3_nt: TGTGCCAGCAGCGTAGCTTCTGGGACAGGGGGAGAAAAACTGTTTTTT
clone_size: .
v_call: TRBV9
d_call: TRBD1
cdr3_length: 16
j_call: TRBJ1-4

cdr3_aa: CASSLSVAGGTGANVLTF
cdr3_nt: TGTGCCAGCAGCTTGTCGGTAGCGGGAGGTACTGGGGCCAACGTCCTGACTTTC
clone_size: .
v_call: TRBV5-6
d_call: TRBD2
cdr3_length: 18
j_call: TRBJ2-6

cdr3_aa: CASTLRWGLAYEQYF
cdr3_nt: TGTGCCAGCACCCTCCGATGGGGACTAGCCTACGAGCAGTACTTC
clone_size: .
v_call: TRBV27
d_call: TRBD2
cdr3_length: 15
j_call: TRBJ2-7

cdr3_aa: CASSWAENQPQHF
cdr3_nt: TGTGCCAGCAGTTGGGCAGAGAATCAGCCCCAGCATTTT
clone_size: .
v_call: TRBV12-3/TRBV12-4
d_call: .
cdr3_length: 13
j_call: TRBJ1-5